This TCR beta chain was observed in a study of blood T cells in healthy people across ages. Regarding the study as a whole: Leaving the PBMCs unsorted stopped any conclusive comparison of naive versus antigen-experienced cells.

The CDR3 runs 13 residues. Germline V gene data show CDR1 as DFQATT and CDR2 as SNEGSKA (reference sequence). Extractions gave at least 5.5 micrograms of total RNA per sample. With regard to this clonotype: Its target is not known.

A second PCR of about 7 to 11 cycles used a sample-barcoded 5' primer and a J-beta primer mix. The study obtained at least 2.5 million CDR3-containing paired-end reads from every sample. MiXCR, applied by TCRdb to the 5' RACE reads, yields one record per CDR3 protein. The sample contains some 1.8 million distinct CDR3 sequences, about two fifths of which appear only once. The sequence came from a human donor in good health. The sample taken for sequencing was blood. The V and J genes are TRBV20-1 and TRBJ2-5; 7 bases fit TRBD1. The DNA end lines up better with TRBJ2-7; the J call may be wrong. The CDR3 sequence: CSASPGQKYEQYF. CDR3 DNA: TGCAGTGCTAGTCCGGGACAGAAATACGAGCAGTACTTC.